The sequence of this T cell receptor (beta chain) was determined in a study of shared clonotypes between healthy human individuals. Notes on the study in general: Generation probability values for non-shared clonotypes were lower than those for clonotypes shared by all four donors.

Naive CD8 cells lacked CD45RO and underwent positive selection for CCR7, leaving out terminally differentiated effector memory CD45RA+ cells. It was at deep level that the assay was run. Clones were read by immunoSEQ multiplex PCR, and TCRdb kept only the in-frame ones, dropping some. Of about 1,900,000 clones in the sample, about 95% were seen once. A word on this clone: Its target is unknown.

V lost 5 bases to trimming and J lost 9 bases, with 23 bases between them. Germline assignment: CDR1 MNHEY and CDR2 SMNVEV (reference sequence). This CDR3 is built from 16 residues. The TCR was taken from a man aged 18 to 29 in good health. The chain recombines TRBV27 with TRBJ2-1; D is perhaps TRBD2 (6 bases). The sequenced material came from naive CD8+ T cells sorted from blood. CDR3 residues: CASSLASGSFRPEQFF. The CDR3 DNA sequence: TGTGCCAGCAGTCTGGCGAGCGGGTCCTTTCGTCCTGAGCAGTTCTTC.